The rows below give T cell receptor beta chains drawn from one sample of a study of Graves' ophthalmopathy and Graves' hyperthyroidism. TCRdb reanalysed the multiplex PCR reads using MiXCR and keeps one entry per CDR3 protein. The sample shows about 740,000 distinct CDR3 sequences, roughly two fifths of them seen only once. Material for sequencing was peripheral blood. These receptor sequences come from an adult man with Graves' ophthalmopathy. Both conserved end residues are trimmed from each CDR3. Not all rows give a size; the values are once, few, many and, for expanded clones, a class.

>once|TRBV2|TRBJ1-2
ASRTQGAQIYGYT
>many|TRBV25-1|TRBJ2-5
ASSELGGATEETQY
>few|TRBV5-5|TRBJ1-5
ASSRNRGSPQH
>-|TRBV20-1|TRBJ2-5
SAYDRSGQGETQY
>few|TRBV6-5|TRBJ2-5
ASSYSGRQQETQY
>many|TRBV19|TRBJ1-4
ASSGPGLEKLF
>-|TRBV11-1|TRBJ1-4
ASSLARGGTTNEKLF
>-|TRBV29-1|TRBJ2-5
SVERQQETQY
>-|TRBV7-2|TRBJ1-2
ASSLPGVNGYT
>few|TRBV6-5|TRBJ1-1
ASSISPGLTEAF
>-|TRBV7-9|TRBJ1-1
ASSPQGAPNTEAF
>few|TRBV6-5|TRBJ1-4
ASSPSTGAAEKLF
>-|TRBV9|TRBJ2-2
ASSVDPNTGELF
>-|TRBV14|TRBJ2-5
ASSHHRGETQY
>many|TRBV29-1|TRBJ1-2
SVEDVGGLGYT
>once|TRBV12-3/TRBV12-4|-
ASSYRAGGNYEQY
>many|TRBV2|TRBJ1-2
ASSDPGAGHGYT
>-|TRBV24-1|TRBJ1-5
ASSVQGAVKPQH
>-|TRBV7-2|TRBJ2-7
ASSSDRRSYEQY
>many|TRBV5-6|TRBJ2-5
ASAWEETQY
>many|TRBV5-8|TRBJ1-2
ASTAIAVYGYT
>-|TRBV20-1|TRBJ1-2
SASGTVGYT
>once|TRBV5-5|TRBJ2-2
ASSYVDSSLNTGELF
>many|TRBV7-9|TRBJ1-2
ASSLSGTVPFLF
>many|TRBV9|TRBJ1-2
ASSSRRTGNYGYT
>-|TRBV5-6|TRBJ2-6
ASSLETGGSGANVLT
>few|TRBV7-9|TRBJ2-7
ASSQGLRSEQY
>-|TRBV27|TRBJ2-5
ASSLTGLGGETQY
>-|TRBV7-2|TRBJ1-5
ASSRRTGTHQPQH
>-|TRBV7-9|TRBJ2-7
ASSSMGTSYEQY
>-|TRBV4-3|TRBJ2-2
ASSQETDTGELF
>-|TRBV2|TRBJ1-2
ATVDVGYGYT
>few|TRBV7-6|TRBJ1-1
ASSSDGTEAF
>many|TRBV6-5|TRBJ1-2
ASSSVQGYGYT
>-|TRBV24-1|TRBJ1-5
ASSPTRDSNQPQH
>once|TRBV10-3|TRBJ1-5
AISDLGGEGNQPQH
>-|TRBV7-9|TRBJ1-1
ASNDRTGVNTEAF
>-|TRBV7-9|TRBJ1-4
ASSLLPGRNEKLF
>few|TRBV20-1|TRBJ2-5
SARPTGLAGGRETQY
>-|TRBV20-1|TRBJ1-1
SAWGSEAF
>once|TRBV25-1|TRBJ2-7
ASSVGGAPATYEQY
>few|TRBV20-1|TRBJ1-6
SARDRGSNSPLH
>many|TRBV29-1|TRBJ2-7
SVVYPGQDRSSSYEQY
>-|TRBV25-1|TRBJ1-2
ASTGQGGYT
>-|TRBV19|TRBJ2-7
ASSIGGGITYEQY
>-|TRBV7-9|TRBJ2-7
ASSQDRGLGYEQY